This paragraph reports one T cell receptor beta chain. Its antigen is as yet unknown. The data stem from a study of cytomegalovirus exposure and HLA in healthy donors. Whole-study findings and limits: The Asian-associated ancestry cluster reportedly had fewer N-insertions than the approximately 670-donor mean in a later analysis. Roughly 170 TCR beta chains were listed as cytomegalovirus-associated.

The germline V gene has CDR1 SGHDN and CDR2 FVKESK. CDR3 length: 14 amino acids. The V gene lost 5 bases and the J gene lost 3 bases, with 13 bases spanning the gap. It was with 60 Vbeta and 13 Jbeta primers that the PCR ran. The method was immunoSEQ multiplex PCR; TCRdb's version includes in-frame clones alone and lacks a portion of them. The table lists roughly 120,000 clones, around four fifths of them singletons, with 0.95% to 1.1% in the top ten. The chain uses TRBV14 and TRBJ2-5; D gene unclear. The sample taken for sequencing was PBMCs. The receptor was derived from a human donor in good health. Written as DNA, the CDR3 is TGTGCCAGCAGCGAACAAAGAGACAAAGAGACCCAGTACTTC. This encodes CASSEQRDKETQYF.